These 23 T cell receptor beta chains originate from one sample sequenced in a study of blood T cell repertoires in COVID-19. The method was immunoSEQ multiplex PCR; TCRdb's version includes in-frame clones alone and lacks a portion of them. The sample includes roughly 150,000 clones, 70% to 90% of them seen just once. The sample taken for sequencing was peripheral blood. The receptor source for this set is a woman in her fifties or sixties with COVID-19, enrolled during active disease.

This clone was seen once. CDR3 sequence (DNA): TGTGCCAGCTCCGTGTTAGAGAGCATGAACACTGAAGCTTTCTTT. Amino acids: CASSVLESMNTEAFF. The rearrangement links TRBV18 to TRBJ1-1; D is undetermined. The germline V gene encodes CDR1 KGHSH and CDR2 LQKENI. This CDR3 is 15 amino acids long. V lost 6 bases and J 0 bases, leaving 14 bases between the germline ends. The whole variable domain, remainder taken from reference TRBV18 and TRBJ1-1, is NAGVMQNPRHLVRRRGQEARLRCSPMKGHSHVYWYRQLPEEGLKFMVYLQKENIIDESGMPKERFSAEFPKEGPSILRIQQVVRGDSAAYFCASSVLESMNTEAFFGQGTRLTVV.

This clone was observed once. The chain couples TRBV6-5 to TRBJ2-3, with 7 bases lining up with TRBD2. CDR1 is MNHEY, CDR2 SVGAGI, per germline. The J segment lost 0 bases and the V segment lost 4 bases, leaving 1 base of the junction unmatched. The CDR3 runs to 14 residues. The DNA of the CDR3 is TGTGCCAGCAGTTTGGGGGGGAGCACAGATACGCAGTATTTT. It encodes CASSLGGSTDTQYF.

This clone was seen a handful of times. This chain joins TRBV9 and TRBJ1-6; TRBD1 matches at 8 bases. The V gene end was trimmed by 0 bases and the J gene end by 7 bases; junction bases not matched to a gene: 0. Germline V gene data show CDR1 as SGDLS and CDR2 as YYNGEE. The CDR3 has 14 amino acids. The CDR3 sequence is CASSVAGGNSPLHF. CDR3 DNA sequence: TGTGCCAGCAGCGTAGCAGGGGGCAATTCACCCCTCCACTTT. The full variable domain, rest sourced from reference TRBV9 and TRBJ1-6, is DSGVTQTPKHLITATGQRVTLRCSPRSGDLSVYWYQQSLDQGLQFLIQYYNGEERAKGNILERFSAQQFPDLHSELNLSSLELGDSALYFCASSVAGGNSPLHFGNGTRLTVT.

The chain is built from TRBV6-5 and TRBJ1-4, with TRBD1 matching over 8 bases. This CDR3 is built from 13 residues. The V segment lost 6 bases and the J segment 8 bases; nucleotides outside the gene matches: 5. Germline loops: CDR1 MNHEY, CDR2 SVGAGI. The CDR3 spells CASRDRVVEKLFF. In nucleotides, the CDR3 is TGTGCCAGCAGGGACAGGGTAGTGGAAAAACTGTTTTTT.

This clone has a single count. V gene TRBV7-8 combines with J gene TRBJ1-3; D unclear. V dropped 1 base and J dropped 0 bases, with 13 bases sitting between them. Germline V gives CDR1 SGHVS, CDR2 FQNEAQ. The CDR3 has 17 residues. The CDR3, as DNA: TGTGCCAGCAGCTTAGTGGGCAGCCTTTACTCTGGAAACACCATATATTTT. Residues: CASSLVGSLYSGNTIYF. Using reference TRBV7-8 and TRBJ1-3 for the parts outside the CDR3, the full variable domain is GAGVSQSPRYKVAKRGQDVALRCDPISGHVSLFWYQQALGQGPEFLTYFQNEAQLDKSGLPSDRFFAERPEGSVSTLKIQRTQQEDSAVYLCASSLVGSLYSGNTIYFGEGSWLTVV.

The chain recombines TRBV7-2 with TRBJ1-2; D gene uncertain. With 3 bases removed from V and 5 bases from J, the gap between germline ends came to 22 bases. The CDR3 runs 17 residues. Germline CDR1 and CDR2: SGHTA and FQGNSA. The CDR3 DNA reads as TGTGCCAGCAGCTTGGCGCCAGCCACCCTGAACTATTATGGCTACACCTTC. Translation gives CASSLAPATLNYYGYTF.

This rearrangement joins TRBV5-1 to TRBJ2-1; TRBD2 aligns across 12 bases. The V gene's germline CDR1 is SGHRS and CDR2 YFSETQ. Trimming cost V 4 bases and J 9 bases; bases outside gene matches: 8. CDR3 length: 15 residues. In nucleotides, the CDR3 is TGCGCCAGCAGCCCGCTAGCGGGAGGGCCGGGTGAGCAGTTCTTC. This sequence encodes CASSPLAGGPGEQFF.

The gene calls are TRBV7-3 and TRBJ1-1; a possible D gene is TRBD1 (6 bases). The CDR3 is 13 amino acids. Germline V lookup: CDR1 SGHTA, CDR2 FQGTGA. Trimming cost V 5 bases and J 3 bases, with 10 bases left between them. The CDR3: CASSVQGYTEAFF. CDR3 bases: TGTGCCAGCAGCGTACAGGGATACACTGAAGCTTTCTTT.

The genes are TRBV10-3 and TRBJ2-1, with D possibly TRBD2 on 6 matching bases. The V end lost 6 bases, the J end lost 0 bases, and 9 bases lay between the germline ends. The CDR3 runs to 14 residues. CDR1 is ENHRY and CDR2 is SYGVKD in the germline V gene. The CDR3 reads CAISRGSSYNEQFF. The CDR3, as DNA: TGTGCCATCAGCCGGGGGAGCTCCTACAATGAGCAGTTCTTC.

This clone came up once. This CDR3 is CASGTGDSPLHF. The CDR3 DNA reads TGTGCCTCCGGTACAGGGGATTCACCCCTCCACTTT. The chain couples TRBV30 to TRBJ1-6, with 7 bases lining up with TRBD1. This CDR3 is built from 12 residues. Germline V lookup: CDR1 GTSNPN, CDR2 SVGIG (reference sequence). V was clipped by 7 bases and J by 8 bases; unmatched bases: 5. Based on the CDR3 plus reference TRBV30 and TRBJ1-6, the full variable domain is SQTIHQWPATLVQPVGSPLSLECTVEGTSNPNLYWYRQAAGRGLQLLFYSVGIGQISSEVPQNLSASRPQDRQFILSSKKLLLSDSGFYLCASGTGDSPLHFGNGTRLTVT.

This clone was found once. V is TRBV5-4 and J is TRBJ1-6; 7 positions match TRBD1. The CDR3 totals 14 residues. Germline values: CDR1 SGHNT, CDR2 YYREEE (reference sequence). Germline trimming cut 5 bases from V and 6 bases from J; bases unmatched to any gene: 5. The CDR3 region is CASSDRASNSPLHF. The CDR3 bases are TGTGCCAGCAGTGACAGGGCCTCTAATTCACCCCTCCACTTT. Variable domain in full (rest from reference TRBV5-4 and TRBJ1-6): ETGVTQSPTHLIKTRGQQVTLRCSSQSGHNTVSWYQQALGQGPQFIFQYYREEENGRGNFPPRFSGLQFPNYSSELNVNALELDDSALYLCASSDRASNSPLHFGNGTRLTVT.

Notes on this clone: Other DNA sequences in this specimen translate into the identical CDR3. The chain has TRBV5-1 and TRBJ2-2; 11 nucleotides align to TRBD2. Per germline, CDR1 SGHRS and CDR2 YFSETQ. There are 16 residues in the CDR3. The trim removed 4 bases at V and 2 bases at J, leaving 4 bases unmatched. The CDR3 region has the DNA TGCGCCAGCAGCCCCGGACTAGCGGGTAACACCGGGGAGCTGTTTTTT. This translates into CASSPGLAGNTGELFF.

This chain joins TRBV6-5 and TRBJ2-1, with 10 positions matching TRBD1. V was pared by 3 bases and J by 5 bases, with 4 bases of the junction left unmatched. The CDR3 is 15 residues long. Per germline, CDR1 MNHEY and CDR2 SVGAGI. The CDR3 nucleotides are TGTGCCAGCAGTTATTTGGGGACAGGGGACAATGAGCAGTTCTTC. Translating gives CASSYLGTGDNEQFF.

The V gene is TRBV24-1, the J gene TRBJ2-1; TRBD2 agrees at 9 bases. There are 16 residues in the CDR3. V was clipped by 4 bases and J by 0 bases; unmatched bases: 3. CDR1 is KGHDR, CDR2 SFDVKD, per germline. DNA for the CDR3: TGTGCCACCAGTGACCCGGGACTAGCCTCCTACAATGAGCAGTTCTTC. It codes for CATSDPGLASYNEQFF.

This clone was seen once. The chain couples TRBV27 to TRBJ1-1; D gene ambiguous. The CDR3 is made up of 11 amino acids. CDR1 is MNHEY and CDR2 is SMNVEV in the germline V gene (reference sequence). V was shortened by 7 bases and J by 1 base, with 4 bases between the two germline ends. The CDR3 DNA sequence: TGTGCCAGCAAACAGAACACTGAAGCTTTCTTT. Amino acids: CASKQNTEAFF.

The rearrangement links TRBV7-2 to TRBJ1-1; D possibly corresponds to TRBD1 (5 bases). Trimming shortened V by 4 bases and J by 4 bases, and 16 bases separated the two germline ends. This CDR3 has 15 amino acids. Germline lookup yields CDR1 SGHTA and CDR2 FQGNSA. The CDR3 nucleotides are TGTGCCAGCAGCTATATATCAGGGCGGGGCACTGAAGCTTTCTTT. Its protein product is CASSYISGRGTEAFF.

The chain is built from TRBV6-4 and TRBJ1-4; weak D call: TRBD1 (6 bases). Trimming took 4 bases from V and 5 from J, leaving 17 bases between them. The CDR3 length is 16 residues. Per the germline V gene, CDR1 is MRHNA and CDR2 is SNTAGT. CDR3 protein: CASSVLRTAGNEKLFF. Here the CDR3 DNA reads TGTGCCAGCAGTGTTCTTCGGACAGCCGGGAATGAAAAACTGTTTTTT.

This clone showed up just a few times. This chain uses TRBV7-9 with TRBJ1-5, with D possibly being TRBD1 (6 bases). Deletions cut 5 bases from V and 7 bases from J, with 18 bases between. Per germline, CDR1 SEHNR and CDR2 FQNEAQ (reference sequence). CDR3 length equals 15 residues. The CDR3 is CASSIQGSGSQPQHF. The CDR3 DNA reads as TGTGCCAGCAGCATACAGGGATCGGGAAGCCAGCCCCAGCATTTT.

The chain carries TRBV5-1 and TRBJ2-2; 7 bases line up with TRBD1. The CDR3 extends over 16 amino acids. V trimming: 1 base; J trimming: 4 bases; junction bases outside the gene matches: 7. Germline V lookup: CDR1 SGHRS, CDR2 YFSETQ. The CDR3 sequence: CASSLSGQTSTGELFF. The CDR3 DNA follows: TGCGCCAGCAGCTTGTCGGGACAGACTTCCACCGGGGAGCTGTTTTTT.

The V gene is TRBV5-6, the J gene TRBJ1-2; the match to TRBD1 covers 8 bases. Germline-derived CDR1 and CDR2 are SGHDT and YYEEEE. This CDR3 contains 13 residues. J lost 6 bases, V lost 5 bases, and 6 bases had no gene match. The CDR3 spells CASSKDRDNGYTF. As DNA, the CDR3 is TGTGCCAGCAGTAAGGACAGGGACAATGGCTACACCTTC. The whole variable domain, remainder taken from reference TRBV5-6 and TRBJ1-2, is DAGVTQSPTHLIKTRGQQVTLRCSPKSGHDTVSWYQQALGQGPQFIFQYYEEEERQRGNFPDRFSGHQFPNYSSELNVNALLLGDSALYLCASSKDRDNGYTFGSGTRLTVV.

The CDR3 nucleotides read TGTGCCAGTAGTATAGATCCGGGTTTCGGCACTGAAGCTTTCTTT. Encoded protein: CASSIDPGFGTEAFF. J is TRBJ1-1 and V is TRBV19; no reliable D call. V dropped 0 bases and J dropped 4 bases, with 12 bases sitting between them. The germline CDR1 and CDR2 sequences are LNHDA and SQIVND (reference sequence). The CDR3 totals 15 residues.

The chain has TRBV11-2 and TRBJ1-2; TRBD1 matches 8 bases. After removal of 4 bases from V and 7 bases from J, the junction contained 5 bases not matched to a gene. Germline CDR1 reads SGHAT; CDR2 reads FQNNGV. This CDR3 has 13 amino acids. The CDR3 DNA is TGTGCCAGCAGCTCGACAGGGGTGGGTGGCTACACCTTC. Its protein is CASSSTGVGGYTF.

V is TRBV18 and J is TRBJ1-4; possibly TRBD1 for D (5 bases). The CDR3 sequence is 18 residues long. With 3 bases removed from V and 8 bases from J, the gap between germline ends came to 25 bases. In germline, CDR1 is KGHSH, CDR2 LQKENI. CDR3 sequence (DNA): TGTGCCAGCTCACCCGTTATCTCCAGGCGAGGACAAAACGAAAAACTGTTTTTT. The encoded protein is CASSPVISRRGQNEKLFF. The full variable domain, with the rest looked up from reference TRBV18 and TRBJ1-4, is NAGVMQNPRHLVRRRGQEARLRCSPMKGHSHVYWYRQLPEEGLKFMVYLQKENIIDESGMPKERFSAEFPKEGPSILRIQQVVRGDSAAYFCASSPVISRRGQNEKLFFGSGTQLSVL.